This T cell receptor beta chain was sequenced for a study of cytomegalovirus exposure and HLA in healthy donors (dated by TCRdb to the late 2010s). Regarding the research as a whole: An earlier analysis of approximately 640 of the donors reported 250 to 300 Gb of sequence data and some 120 million unique TCR beta sequences from about 200 million T cells. An early release covering roughly 600 HLA-typed donors comprised about 300 gigabases of sequencing data and tens of millions of unique TCR sequences. The genetic ancestry cluster associated with self-reported Caucasian donors included 81% of the 398 genotyped donors. The study aimed to test whether cataloging public T cell receptors could reveal signatures of past pathogen exposure. The study profiled the T cell repertoires of 550 to 700 subjects by immunosequencing and related them to cytomegalovirus serostatus. Besides the first cohort of more than 650 subjects, a separate validation cohort made up of 120 different subjects was used. High-throughput TCR immunosequencing, statistical association of individual TCRs with disease status, and machine learning were combined to predict cytomegalovirus infection status. A later analysis re-examined previously published TCR beta repertoires from more than 550 donors and added high-resolution HLA genotyping to investigate patterns of TCR occurrence. The later analysis used no new phenotypic data to find candidate immune exposures, relying instead on TCR beta sequences and their occurrence across donors. An earlier analysis of around 580 of the donors used high-throughput TCR beta sequencing to judge whether each TCR beta V gene segment behaved as functional or pseudogenic. Donor age, sex, ethnicity and CMV serostatus were collected together with the repertoire data. A later genetic analysis used genome-wide SNP genotypes for about 65% of the roughly 700 donors, treating that subset as a discovery cohort. Every discovery cohort repertoire had been produced on one sequencing platform. HLA typing covered class I and class II loci at four-digit resolution. The number of typed donors differed by locus: about 620-640 for A, B, C, DRB1 and DQB1; 500 to 550 for DQA1; approximately 600 for DPA1; and some 470 for DPB1. Because of strong linkage in the cohort, five DR-DQ haplotypes were treated as single units for association and clustering. Among 300 to 500 genotyped donors of the cohort, an average of approximately 200,000 unique TCR beta nucleotide sequences was sequenced per donor, of which about 18% were non-productive.

Library preparation employed the immunoSEQ multiplex PCR assay. The multiplex PCR relied on a mix of 60 forward primers for TCR Vbeta segments and 13 reverse primers for TCR Jbeta segments. The CDR3 region of rearranged TCR beta genes was amplified from genomic DNA by a multiplex PCR assay. The Illumina HiSeq System was used to sequence the amplified TCR beta libraries as 87-base-pair reads. Processing in the source paper ran as follows. A later analysis counted approximately 84 million unique TCR beta chains across the roughly 700 repertoires, and approximately 11 million of these chains were shared by at least two donors. To remove PCR and sequencing errors, raw reads were error-corrected and collapsed into unique sequences using a nearest-neighbor algorithm that merged closely related sequences. Alignment of CDR3 sequences to IMGT reference sequences was used to assign V, D and J gene segments. For a sequence to be retained, at least a six-nucleotide match to both a V gene segment and a J gene segment was required. Rearrangements were classified as productive when the CDR3 lacked stop codons and remained in frame with V and J, and all other rearrangements were classified as non-productive. Following IMGT convention, CDR3 was defined as the stretch from the second conserved V-encoded cysteine up to the conserved J-encoded phenylalanine. Sequences without an unambiguous match to a single V gene segment were excluded from the earlier analysis of 500 to 700 of the donors. In an earlier analysis of several hundred of the donors, a V segment was called functional when productive rearrangements were above 56.7%, and segregating when the standard deviation between donors exceeded 5%. A statistical classification framework was built to diagnose cytomegalovirus status from the catalog of TCR beta chain sequences. A later analysis assigned V and J genes by comparing TCR nucleotide sequences with IMGT/GENE-DB human TR gene sequences. A later analysis assigned CDR3 sequences and most-parsimonious VDJ recombination scenarios with the TCRdist pipeline. In a later analysis, each TCR beta chain was defined by its CDR3 amino acid sequence together with its V-gene family, and reads lacking a unique V-gene family were excluded. To address suspected cross-contamination and a sequencing artifact, a later analysis removed several hundred highly shared, low-generation-probability nucleotide sequences. In a later analysis, a clonal expansion index for each public chain was calculated from normalized within-repertoire ranks of inferred template counts. A later analysis computed generation probabilities with a VDJ recombination model fitted to out-of-frame rearrangements, and checked the results against IGoR. Hypergeometric tests were used in a later analysis to score TCR-TCR, TCR-HLA and TCR-CMV co-occurrence, with a repertoire-size bias correction applied to the TCR pairs. False discovery rates were estimated in a later analysis by permuting HLA or CMV assignments 20 times. In a later analysis, co-occurring TCRs were grouped using DBSCAN, with TCRdist sequence similarity added in when clustering inside HLA-allele-positive subsets. For co-occurrence clustering, repertoires with fewer than 30,000 or more than 120,000 public chains were excluded, along with a handful of repertoires with anomalous nucleotide sharing. Held by TCRdb, this immuneACCESS table contains in-frame sequences only and omits some clones. Under half of the omission traces to an unresolved V gene where checked; the cause of the rest is unknown. Clone size and V and J calls were adopted from that table, with D and trimming inferred from the DNA. The table for this sample lists over 200,000 clones; 77% of them were counted only once. The ten largest clones capture roughly 2.5% of the sample.

In total, 630 or so healthy bone marrow donors made up the cohort. At the time of sampling, all cohort members were nominally healthy, though unrecorded immune exposures were likely present. The donor was CMV seropositive and was included in the group of 290 or so seropositive cohort members. Each donor provided a peripheral blood sample, and peripheral blood mononuclear cells were used for TCR beta sequencing. Genomic DNA extraction from the blood cell samples was performed with the Qiagen DNeasy Blood Extraction Kit. Concerning this clone itself: The antigen this receptor binds is unknown. Qualities for individual bases were not recorded, and no much larger clone is one base off.

Cut back by 0 bases and 5 bases, the V and J ends lie 16 bases apart. The CDR3 sequence holds 16 residues, the cysteine and phenylalanine included. The DNA shown is the 48-base CDR3, in frame from base 1. CDR1 and CDR2 were assigned from the germline V gene (reference sequence) as SEHNR and FQNEAQ. Results and caveats for the whole study, not just this receptor: The authors suggested that the approach could potentially be generalized to other disease states and immunological phenotypes. According to a later genetic analysis, donors in an Asian-associated ancestry cluster had fewer N-insertions in productive TCRs than the approximately 700-donor mean. The classifier was reported to diagnose cytomegalovirus status with high specificity and sensitivity in both the original cohort and the validation cohort. In a later analysis, most CMV-associated TCR beta chains were found to appear HLA-restricted, with HLA associations seemingly driven largely by CMV exposure. A further reported finding was that TCR beta sequences accurately predicted the HLA-A and HLA-B alleles for most subjects in the first cohort. When HLA alleles, especially DR and DQ, strongly co-occurred, attributing TCR associations to individual alleles was difficult. An earlier analysis of around 600 of the donors showed that most TCR beta V segments appeared in productive rearrangements either about 90% or about 30% of the time, which broadly matched IMGT annotations. Because HLA typing was unavailable for some donors at each locus, only the typed subset was used in association tests. Some IMGT-functional V segments, including TRBV6-2 and TRBV6-3, could not be distinguished by the 87-base-pair reads and were therefore excluded. The only immune exposure information available for the cohort was CMV serostatus. Some 16 rarely observed V segments, including chromosome 9 orphons, were excluded from the earlier analysis of about 500 of the donors because counts were too low. Most TCR sequences were observed very rarely across donors, whereas some public TCRs were present in many individuals. Specific HLA alleles were associated with about 17,000 TCR beta sequences at a false discovery rate of 0.05 in a later analysis. In the study, around 160 TCR beta chains were listed as associated with cytomegalovirus. An association between a missense DCLRE1C variant and V-gene and J-gene trimming of TCR beta chains was found in a later genetic analysis and replicated in an independent cohort. Linkage disequilibrium might explain the correlated functional status among segregating V segments, but an unknown experimental factor could not be ruled out. Several of the top co-occurrence clusters appeared to be linked to parvovirus B19, influenza, CMV and Epstein-Barr virus, according to a later analysis. In a later analysis, the rate of TCR association differed among HLA loci, with DRB1 alleles having the most associated TCRs and HLA-C alleles having the fewest. Roughly uniform sequencing depth across donors was assumed in presence/absence analyses, although this assumption may not hold. Three of the identified cytomegalovirus-associated TCR beta chains were confirmed in vitro to be specific for cytomegalovirus antigens. In this cohort, only TCR beta chains were sequenced, and detectable features were limited by the absence of alpha or paired-chain data. Compared with equally common non-associated chains, HLA-associated TCR beta chains in a later analysis were more clonally expanded and had lower generation probabilities. A cluster of highly shared sequence variants was judged likely to represent a technical artifact of the sequencing pipeline.

The sample taken for sequencing was PBMCs. This receptor was identified in a woman aged 55-75 years in good health and CMV-seropositive. This receptor chain uses TRBV7-9 and TRBJ2-5; TRBD1 could be the D gene, as 6 bases match. The DNA is as follows: TGTGCCAGCAGCTTAGCGCGCTTGGGGGCGAGGGAGACCCAGTACTTC. Its protein is CASSLARLGARETQYF.